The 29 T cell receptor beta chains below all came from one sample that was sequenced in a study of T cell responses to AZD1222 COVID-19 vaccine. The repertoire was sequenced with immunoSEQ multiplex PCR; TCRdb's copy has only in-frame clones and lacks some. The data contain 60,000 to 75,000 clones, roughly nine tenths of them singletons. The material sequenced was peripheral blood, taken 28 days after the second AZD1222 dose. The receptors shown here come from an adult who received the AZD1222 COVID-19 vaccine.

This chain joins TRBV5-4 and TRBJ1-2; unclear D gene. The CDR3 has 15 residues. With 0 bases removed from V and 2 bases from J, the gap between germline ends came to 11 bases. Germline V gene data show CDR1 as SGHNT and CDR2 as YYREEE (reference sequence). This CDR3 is CASSLVGSLNYGYTF. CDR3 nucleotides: TGTGCCAGCAGCTTGGTAGGCAGCCTGAACTATGGCTACACCTTC.

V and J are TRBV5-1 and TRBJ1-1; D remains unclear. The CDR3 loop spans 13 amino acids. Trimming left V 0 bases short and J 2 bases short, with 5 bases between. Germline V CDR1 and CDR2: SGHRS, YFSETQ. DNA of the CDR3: TGCGCCAGCAGCTTGGTTAGAAACACTGAAGCTTTCTTT. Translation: CASSLVRNTEAFF.

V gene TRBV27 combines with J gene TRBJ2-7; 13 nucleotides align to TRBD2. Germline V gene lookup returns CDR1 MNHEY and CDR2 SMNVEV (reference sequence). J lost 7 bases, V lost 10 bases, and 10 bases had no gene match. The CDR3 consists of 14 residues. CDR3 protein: CATKIRTSGSEQYF. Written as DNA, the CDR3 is TGTGCCACCAAGATTAGGACTAGCGGGAGTGAGCAGTACTTC.

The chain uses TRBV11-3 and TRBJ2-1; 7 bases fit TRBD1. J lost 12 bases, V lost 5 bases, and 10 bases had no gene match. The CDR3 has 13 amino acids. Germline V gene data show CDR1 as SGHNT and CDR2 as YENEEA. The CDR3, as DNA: TGTGCCAGCAGCCCCGGACAGGCTACCTTGCAGTTCTTC. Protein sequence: CASSPGQATLQFF.

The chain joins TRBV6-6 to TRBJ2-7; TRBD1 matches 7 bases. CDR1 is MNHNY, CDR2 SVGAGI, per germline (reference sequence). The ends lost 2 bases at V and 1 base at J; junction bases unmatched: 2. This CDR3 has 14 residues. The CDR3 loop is CASSYGGQSYEQYF. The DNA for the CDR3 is TGTGCCAGCAGTTACGGGGGACAGTCCTACGAGCAGTACTTC.

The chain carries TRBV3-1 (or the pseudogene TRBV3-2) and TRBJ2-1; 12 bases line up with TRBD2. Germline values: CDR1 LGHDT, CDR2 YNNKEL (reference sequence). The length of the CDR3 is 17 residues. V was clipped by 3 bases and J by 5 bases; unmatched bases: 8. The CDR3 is CASSHTSTSGGNNEQFF. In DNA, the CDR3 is TGTGCCAGCAGCCACACCTCGACTAGCGGGGGAAACAATGAGCAGTTCTTC.

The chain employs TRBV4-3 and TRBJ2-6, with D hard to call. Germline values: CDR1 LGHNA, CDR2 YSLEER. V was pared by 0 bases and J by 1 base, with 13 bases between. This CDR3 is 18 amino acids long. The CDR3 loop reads CASSQDKGRRSGANVLTF. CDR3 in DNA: TGCGCCAGCAGCCAAGATAAAGGACGGCGATCTGGGGCCAACGTCCTGACTTTC.

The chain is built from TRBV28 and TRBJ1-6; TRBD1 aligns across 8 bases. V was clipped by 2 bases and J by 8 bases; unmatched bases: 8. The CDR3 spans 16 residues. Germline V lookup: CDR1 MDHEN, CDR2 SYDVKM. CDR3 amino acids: CASSLGYGQGDSPLHF. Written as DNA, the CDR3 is TGTGCCAGCAGTTTAGGGTACGGACAGGGAGATTCACCCCTCCACTTT.

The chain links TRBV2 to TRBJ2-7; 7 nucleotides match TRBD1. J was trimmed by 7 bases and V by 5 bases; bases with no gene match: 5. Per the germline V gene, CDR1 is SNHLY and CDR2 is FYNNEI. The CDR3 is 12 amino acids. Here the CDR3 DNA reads TGTGCCAGCAGTACGGACAGGCTTGAGCAGTACTTC. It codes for CASSTDRLEQYF. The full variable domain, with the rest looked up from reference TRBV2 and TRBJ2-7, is EPEVTQTPSHQVTQMGQEVILRCVPISNHLYFYWYRQILGQKVEFLVSFYNNEISEKSEIFDDQFSVERPDGSNFTLKIRSTKLEDSAMYFCASSTDRLEQYFGPGTRLTVT.

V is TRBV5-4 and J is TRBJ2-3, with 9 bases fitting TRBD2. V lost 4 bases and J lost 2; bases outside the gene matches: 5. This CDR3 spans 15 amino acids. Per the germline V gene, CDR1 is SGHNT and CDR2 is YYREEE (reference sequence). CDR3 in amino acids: CASSRAGGSTDTQYF. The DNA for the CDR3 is TGTGCCAGCAGCCGAGCGGGAGGATCCACAGATACGCAGTATTTT.

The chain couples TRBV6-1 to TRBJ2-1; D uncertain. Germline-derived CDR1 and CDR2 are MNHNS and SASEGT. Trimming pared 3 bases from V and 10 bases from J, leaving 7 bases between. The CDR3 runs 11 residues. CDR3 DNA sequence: TGTGCCAGCAGTGAGGCTTGGGAGCAGTTCTTC. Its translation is CASSEAWEQFF.

CDR3 bases: TGTGCCAGTAGTACTAGCGGTGGTTCCTACAATGAGCAGTTCTTC. This translates into CASSTSGGSYNEQFF. The chain couples TRBV19 to TRBJ2-1; 7 bases are a match to TRBD2. V lost 4 bases, J lost 1 base, and 4 bases stayed unmatched. The CDR3 sequence is 15 residues long. Germline assignment: CDR1 LNHDA and CDR2 SQIVND (reference sequence).

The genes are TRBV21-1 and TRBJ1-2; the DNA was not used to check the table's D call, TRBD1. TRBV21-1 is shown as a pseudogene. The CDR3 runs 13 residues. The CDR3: CASSKTGGNGYTF. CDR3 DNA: TGTGCCAGCAGCAAAACAGGGGGAAATGGCTACACCTTC.

The CDR3: CASSLLSGGAFF. The CDR3 nucleotides are TGTGCCAGCAGCTTACTGTCAGGGGGAGCTTTCTTT. The chain is built from TRBV7-9 and TRBJ1-1; TRBD1 matches 7 bases. Trimming removed 2 bases from V and 10 bases from J; junction bases left unmatched: 4. Germline V gene data show CDR1 as SEHNR and CDR2 as FQNEAQ (reference sequence). The CDR3 sequence is 12 residues long.

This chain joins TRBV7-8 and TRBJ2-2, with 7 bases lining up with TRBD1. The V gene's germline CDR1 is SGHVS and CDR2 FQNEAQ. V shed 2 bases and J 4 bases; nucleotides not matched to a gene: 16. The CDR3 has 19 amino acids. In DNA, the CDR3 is TGTGCCAGCAGCTTAATTCCATATGTGACAGGGAAAAGCACCGGGGAGCTGTTTTTT. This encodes CASSLIPYVTGKSTGELFF.

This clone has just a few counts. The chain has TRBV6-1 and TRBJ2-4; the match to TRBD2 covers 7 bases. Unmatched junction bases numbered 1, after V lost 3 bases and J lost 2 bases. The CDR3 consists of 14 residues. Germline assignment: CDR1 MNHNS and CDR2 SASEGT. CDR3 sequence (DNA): TGTGCCAGCAGTGAGGGGGGGACCAAAAACATTCAGTACTTC. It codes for CASSEGGTKNIQYF.

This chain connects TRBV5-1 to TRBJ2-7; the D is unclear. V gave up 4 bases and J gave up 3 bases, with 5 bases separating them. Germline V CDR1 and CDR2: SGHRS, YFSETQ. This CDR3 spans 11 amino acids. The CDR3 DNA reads TGCGCCAGCAGCCAACACTACGAGCAGTACTTC. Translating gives CASSQHYEQYF.

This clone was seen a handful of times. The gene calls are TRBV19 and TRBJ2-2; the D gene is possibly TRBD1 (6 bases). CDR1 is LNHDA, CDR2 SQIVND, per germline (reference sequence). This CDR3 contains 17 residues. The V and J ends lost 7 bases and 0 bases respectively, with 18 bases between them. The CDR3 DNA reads TGTGCCAGTATCGCTCCGGGACACCCGTCGAACACCGGGGAGCTGTTTTTT. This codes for CASIAPGHPSNTGELFF.

The CDR3 sequence: CASIGYGLDEQFF. The DNA for the CDR3 is TGTGCCTCCATCGGGTACGGGTTGGATGAGCAGTTCTTC. The V and J genes are TRBV27 and TRBJ2-1, with D unresolved. V lost 11 bases to trimming and J lost 8 bases, with 19 bases between them. The CDR3 has 13 residues. Germline V gives CDR1 MNHEY, CDR2 SMNVEV (reference sequence).

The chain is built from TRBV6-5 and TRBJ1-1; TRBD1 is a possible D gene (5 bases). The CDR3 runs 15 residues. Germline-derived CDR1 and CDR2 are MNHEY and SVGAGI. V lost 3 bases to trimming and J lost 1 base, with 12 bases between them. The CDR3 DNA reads TGTGCCAGCAGTTATGGGGCACCTTCGAACACTGAAGCTTTCTTT. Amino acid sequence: CASSYGAPSNTEAFF.

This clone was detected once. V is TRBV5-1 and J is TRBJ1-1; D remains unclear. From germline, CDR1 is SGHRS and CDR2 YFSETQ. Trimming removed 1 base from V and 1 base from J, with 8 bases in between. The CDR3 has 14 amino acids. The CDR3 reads CASSLMIGNTEAFF. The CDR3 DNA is TGCGCCAGCAGCTTGATGATAGGGAACACTGAAGCTTTCTTT.

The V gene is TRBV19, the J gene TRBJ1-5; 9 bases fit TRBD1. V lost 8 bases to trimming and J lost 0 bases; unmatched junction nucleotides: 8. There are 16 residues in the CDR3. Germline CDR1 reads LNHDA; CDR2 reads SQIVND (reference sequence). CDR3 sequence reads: CASGTGPLFSNQPQHF. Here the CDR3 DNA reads TGTGCCAGTGGGACAGGGCCCTTATTTAGCAATCAGCCCCAGCATTTT.

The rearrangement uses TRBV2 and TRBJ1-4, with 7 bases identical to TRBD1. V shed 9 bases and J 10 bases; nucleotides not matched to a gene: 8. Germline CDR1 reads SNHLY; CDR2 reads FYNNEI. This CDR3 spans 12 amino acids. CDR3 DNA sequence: TGTGCCAGAATGGACAGGCTGGGAAAACTGTTTTTT. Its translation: CARMDRLGKLFF.

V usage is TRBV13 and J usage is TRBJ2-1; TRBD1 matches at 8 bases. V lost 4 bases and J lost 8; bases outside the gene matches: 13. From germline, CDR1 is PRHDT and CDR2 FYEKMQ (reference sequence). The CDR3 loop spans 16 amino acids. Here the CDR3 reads CASSSGGTGNTDEQFF. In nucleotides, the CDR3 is TGTGCCAGCAGCTCAGGTGGGACAGGTAACACGGATGAGCAGTTCTTC.

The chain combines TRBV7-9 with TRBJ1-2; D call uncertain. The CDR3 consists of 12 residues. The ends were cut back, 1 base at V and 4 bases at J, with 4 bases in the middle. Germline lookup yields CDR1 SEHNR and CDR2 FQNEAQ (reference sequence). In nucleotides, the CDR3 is TGTGCCAGCAGCTTAGATGGCTATGGCTACACCTTC. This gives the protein CASSLDGYGYTF.

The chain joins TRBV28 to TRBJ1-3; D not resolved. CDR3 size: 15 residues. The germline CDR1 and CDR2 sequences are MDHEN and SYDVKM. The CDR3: CASAREDYSGNTIYF. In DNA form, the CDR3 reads TGTGCTAGTGCCAGAGAGGATTACTCTGGAAACACCATATATTTT.

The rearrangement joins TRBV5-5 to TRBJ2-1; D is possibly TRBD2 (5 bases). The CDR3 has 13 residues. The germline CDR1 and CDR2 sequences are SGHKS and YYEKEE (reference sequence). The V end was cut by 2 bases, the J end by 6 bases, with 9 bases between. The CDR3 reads CASSFGVGNEQFF. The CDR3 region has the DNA TGTGCCAGCAGCTTCGGGGTTGGCAATGAGCAGTTCTTC.

The CDR3 DNA sequence: TGCAGCGTTCGGGAAAGAACAGGACCGAGATTAAACACCGGGGAGCTGTTTTTT. Translating gives CSVRERTGPRLNTGELFF. This rearrangement joins TRBV29-1 to TRBJ2-2, with D possibly called TRBD1 or TRBD2 (5 bases each). CDR1 and CDR2 (germline): SQVTM, ANQGSEA. V dropped 5 bases and J dropped 2 bases, with 24 bases sitting between them. The CDR3 loop spans 18 amino acids.

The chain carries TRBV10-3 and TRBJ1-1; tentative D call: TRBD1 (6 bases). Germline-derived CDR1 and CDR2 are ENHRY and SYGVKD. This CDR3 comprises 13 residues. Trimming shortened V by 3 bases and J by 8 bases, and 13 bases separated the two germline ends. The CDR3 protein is CAISEFGGQEAFF. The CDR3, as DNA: TGTGCCATCAGTGAATTTGGGGGACAAGAAGCTTTCTTT.